The entry below describes one T cell receptor (beta chain). TCRdb's copy holds only in-frame clones and misses some; the assay was immunoSEQ multiplex PCR. The sample lists approximately 210,000 clones, roughly 84% occurring once. This record belongs to a study of blood T cell repertoires in COVID-19. The CDR3 has 16 residues. Germline V lookup: CDR1 MDHEN, CDR2 SYDVKM. V dropped 3 bases and J dropped 0 bases, with 12 bases sitting between them. Sequencing input: PBMCs or T cells enriched from blood (not recorded which). The V and J genes are TRBV28 and TRBJ2-1, with D possibly TRBD2 on 5 matching bases. The clonotype was recovered from a man younger than 45 in a cohort exposed to, infected with or recovered from COVID-19 (not recorded which). CDR3 DNA: TGTGCCAGCAGTTTGTCGCGGGTTAGCTCCTACAATGAGCAGTTCTTC. This encodes CASSLSRVSSYNEQFF. The full variable domain, rest sourced from reference TRBV28 and TRBJ2-1, is DVKVTQSSRYLVKRTGEKVFLECVQDMDHENMFWYRQDPGLGLRLIYFSYDVKMKEKGDIPEGYSVSREKKERFSLILESASTNQTSMYLCASSLSRVSSYNEQFFGPGTRLTVL.